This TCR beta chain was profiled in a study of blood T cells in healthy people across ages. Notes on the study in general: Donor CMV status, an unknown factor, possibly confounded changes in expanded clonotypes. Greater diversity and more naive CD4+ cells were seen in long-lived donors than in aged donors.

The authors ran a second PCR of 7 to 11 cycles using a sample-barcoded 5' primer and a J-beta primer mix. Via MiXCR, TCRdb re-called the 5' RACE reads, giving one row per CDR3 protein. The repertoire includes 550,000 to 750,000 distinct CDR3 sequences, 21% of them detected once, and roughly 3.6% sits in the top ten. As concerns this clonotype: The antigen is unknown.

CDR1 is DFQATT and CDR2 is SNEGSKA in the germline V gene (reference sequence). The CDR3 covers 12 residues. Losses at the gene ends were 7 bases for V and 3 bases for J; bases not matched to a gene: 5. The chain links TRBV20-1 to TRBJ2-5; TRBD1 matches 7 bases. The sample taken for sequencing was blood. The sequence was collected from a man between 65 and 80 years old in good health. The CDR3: CSGGQAEETQYF. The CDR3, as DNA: TGCAGTGGCGGACAGGCTGAAGAGACCCAGTACTTC.